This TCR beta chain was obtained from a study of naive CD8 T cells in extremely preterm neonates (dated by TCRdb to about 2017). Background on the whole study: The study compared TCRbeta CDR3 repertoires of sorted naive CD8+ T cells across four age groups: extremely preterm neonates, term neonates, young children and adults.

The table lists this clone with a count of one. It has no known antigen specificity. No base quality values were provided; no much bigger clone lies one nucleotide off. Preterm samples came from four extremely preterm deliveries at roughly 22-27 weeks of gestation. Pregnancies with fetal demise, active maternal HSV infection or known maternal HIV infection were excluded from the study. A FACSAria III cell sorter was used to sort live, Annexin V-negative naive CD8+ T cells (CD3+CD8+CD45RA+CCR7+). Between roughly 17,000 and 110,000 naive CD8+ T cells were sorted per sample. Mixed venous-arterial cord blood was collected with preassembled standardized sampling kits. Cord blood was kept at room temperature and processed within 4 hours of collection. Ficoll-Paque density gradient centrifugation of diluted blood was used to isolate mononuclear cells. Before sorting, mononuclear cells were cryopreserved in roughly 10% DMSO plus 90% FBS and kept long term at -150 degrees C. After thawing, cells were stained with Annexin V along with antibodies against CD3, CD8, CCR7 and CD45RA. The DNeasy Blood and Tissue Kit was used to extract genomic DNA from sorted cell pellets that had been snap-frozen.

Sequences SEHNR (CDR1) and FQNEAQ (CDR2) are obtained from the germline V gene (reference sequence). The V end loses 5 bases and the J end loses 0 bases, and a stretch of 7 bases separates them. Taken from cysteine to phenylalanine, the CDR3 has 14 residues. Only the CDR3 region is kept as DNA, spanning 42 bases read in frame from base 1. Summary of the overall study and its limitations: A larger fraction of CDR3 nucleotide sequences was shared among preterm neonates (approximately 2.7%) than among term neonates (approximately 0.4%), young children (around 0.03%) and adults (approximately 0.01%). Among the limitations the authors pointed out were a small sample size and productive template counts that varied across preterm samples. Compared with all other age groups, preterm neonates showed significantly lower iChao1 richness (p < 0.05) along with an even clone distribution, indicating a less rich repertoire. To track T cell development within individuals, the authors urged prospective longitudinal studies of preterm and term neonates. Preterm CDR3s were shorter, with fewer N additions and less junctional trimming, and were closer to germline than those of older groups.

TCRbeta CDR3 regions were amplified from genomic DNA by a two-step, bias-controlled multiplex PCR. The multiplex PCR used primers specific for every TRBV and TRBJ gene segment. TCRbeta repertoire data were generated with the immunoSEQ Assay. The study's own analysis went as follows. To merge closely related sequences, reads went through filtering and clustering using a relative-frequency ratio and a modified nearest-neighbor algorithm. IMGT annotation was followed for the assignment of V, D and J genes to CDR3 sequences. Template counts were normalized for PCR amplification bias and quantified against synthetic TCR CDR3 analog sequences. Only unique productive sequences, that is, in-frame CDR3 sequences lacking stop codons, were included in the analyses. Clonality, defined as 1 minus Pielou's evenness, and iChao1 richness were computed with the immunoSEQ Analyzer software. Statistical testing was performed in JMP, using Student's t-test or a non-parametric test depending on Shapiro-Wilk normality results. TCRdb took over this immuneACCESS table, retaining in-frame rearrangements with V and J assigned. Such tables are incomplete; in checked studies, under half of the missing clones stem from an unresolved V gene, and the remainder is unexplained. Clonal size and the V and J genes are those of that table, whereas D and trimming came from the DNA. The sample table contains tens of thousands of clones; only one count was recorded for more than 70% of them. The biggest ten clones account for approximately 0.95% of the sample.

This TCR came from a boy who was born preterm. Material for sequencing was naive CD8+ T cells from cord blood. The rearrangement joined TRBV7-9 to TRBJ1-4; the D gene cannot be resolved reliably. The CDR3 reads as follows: CASSTVATNEKLFF. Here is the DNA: TGTGCCAGCAGCACAGTGGCAACTAATGAAAAACTGTTTTTT.